This TCR beta chain was recovered during a study of metastatic and nonmetastatic thyroid tumors. TCRdb used MiXCR to call clones anew from the PCR reads. This sample carries 43,000 or so clones, about 25% of them seen once, and the ten largest clones take around 3%. All patients reached thyroid surgery having received no treatment beforehand. A word on this clone: The antigen remains unidentified.

Whole-study results and caveats: Versus benign nodules, malignant thyroid tumors reportedly had significantly higher TCR beta diversity, in blood and tumor.

The sequencing input was blood. The TCR sequence derives from a male donor with papillary thyroid cancer or a benign thyroid nodule (not recorded which). Some clones in this sample may be carry-over from other donors' samples.

CDR3 bases: TGCAGTGCTAATCCCCTCAACAGGGACTTTGGCTATGGCTACACCTTC. Protein sequence: CSANPLNRDFGYGYTF. The V and J genes are TRBV20-1 and TRBJ1-2; D is perhaps TRBD1 (6 bases). Germline lookup yields CDR1 DFQATT and CDR2 SNEGSKA (reference sequence). CDR3 size: 16 residues. Trimming left V 4 bases short and J 4 bases short, with 22 bases between.